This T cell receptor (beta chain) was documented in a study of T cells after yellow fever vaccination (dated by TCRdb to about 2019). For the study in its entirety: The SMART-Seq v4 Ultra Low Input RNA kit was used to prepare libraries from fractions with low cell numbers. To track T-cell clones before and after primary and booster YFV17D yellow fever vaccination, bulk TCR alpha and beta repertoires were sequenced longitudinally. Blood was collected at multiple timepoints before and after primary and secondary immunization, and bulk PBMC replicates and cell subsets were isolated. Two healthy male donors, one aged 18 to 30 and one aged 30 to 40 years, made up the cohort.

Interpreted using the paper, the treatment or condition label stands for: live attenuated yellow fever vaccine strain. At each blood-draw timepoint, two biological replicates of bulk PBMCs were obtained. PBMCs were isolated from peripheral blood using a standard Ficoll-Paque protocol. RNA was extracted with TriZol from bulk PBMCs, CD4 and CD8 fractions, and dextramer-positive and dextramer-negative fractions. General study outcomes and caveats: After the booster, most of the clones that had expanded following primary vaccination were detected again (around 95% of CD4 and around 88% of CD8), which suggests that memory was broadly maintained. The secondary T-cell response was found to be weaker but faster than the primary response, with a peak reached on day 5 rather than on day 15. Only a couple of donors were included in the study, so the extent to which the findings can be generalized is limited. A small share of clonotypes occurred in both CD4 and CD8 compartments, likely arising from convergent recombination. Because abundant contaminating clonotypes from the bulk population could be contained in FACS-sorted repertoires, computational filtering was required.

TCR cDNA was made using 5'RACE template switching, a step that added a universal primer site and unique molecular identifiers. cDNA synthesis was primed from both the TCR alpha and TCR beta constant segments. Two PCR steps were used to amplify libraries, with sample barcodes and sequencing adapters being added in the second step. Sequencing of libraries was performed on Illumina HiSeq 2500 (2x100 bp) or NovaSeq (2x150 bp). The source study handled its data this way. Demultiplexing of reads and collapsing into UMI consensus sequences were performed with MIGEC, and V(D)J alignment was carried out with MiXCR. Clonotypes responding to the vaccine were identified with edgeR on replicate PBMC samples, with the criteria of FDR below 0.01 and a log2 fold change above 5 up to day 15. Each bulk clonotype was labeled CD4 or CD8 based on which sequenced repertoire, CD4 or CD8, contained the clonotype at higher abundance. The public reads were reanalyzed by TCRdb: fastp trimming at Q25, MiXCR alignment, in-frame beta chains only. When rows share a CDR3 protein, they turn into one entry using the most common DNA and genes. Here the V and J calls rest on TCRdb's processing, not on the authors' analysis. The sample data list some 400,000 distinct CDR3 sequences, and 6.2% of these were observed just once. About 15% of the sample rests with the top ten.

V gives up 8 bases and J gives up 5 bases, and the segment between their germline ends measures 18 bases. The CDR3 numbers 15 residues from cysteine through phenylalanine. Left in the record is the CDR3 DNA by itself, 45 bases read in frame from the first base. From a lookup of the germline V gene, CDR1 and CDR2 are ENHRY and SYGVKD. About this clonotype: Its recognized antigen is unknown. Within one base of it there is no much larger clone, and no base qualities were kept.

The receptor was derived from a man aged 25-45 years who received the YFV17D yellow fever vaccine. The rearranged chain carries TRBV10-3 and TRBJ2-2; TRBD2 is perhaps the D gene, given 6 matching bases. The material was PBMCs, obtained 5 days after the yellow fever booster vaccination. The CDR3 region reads CAIGEGGAGTGELFF. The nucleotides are TGTGCCATCGGAGAAGGAGGGGCGGGGACCGGGGAGCTGTTTTTT.